The 14 T cell receptor beta chains presented below share a single source sample, sequenced in a study of technical replicates of blood from a few donors. Sequencing was performed with immunoSEQ multiplex PCR; in TCRdb, only in-frame clones are kept and a portion is missing. The top ten clones hold around 0.37% of a sample with more than 75,000 clones, almost 97% of them seen once. The sequencing input was T cells isolated from PBMCs. All receptors derive from a human donor in good health.

The chain employs TRBV6-5 and TRBJ2-3; 7 nucleotides agree with TRBD1. The CDR3 length is 13 residues. CDR1 and CDR2 from the germline V gene are MNHEY and SVGAGI. With V trimmed by 4 bases and J by 5 bases, 3 bases remained unmatched. CDR3 DNA sequence: TGTGCCAGCAGTTCAAACAGGGGAGATACGCAGTATTTT. As protein: CASSSNRGDTQYF.

The rearrangement links TRBV28 to TRBJ2-1; D is ambiguous. V was shortened by 6 bases and J by 5 bases, with 11 bases between the two germline ends. Germline lookup yields CDR1 MDHEN and CDR2 SYDVKM. This CDR3 spans 13 amino acids. CDR3 amino acids: CASSPGRHNEQFF. The CDR3 region has the DNA TGTGCCAGCAGCCCCGGCAGGCACAATGAGCAGTTCTTC.

The chain carries TRBV20-1 and TRBJ1-2, with D unclear. CDR1 is DFQATT, CDR2 SNEGSKA, per germline (reference sequence). The V end lost 6 bases, the J end lost 6 bases, and 11 bases lay between the germline ends. This CDR3 spans 11 amino acids. The CDR3 nucleotides are TGCAGTGCGACCGACGGGGATGGCTACACCTTC. It translates to CSATDGDGYTF.

The chain uses TRBV7-9 and TRBJ2-5, with 9 bases lining up with TRBD2. Germline trimming cut 2 bases from V and 4 bases from J; bases unmatched to any gene: 8. The CDR3 consists of 16 residues. Germline V lookup: CDR1 SEHNR, CDR2 FQNEAQ (reference sequence). The CDR3: CASSLKRSAGGETQYF. CDR3 in DNA: TGTGCCAGCAGCTTAAAACGGTCAGCGGGAGGAGAGACCCAGTACTTC. Full variable domain (missing parts from reference TRBV7-9 and TRBJ2-5): DTGVSQNPRHKITKRGQNVTFRCDPISEHNRLYWYRQTLGQGPEFLTYFQNEAQLEKSRLLSDRFSAERPKGSFSTLEIQRTEQGDSAMYLCASSLKRSAGGETQYFGPGTRLLVL.

The chain combines TRBV2 with TRBJ2-2; TRBD1 agrees at 8 bases. V lost 3 bases and J lost 6; bases outside the gene matches: 12. The germline V gene encodes CDR1 SNHLY and CDR2 FYNNEI. This CDR3 has 17 residues. The DNA for the CDR3 is TGTGCCAGCAGTGATGGGGGTTGGACAGGGTCCCCCGGGGAGCTGTTTTTT. Encoded protein: CASSDGGWTGSPGELFF. The full variable domain, its missing parts supplied by reference TRBV2 and TRBJ2-2, is EPEVTQTPSHQVTQMGQEVILRCVPISNHLYFYWYRQILGQKVEFLVSFYNNEISEKSEIFDDQFSVERPDGSNFTLKIRSTKLEDSAMYFCASSDGGWTGSPGELFFGEGSRLTVL.

This rearrangement joins TRBV4-1 to TRBJ2-7; no reliable D call. Germline CDR1 reads MGHRA; CDR2 reads YSYEKL. V dropped 0 bases and J dropped 1 base, with 7 bases sitting between them. The CDR3 runs 14 residues. CDR3 bases: TGCGCCAGCAGCCAAGAGGCCGGGTCCTACGAGCAGTACTTC. This encodes CASSQEAGSYEQYF.

The genes are TRBV7-9 and TRBJ1-3; 7 bases line up with TRBD1. Germline CDR1 reads SEHNR; CDR2 reads FQNEAQ (reference sequence). V trimming: 3 bases; J trimming: 1 base; junction bases outside the gene matches: 3. The CDR3 consists of 15 residues. In DNA form, the CDR3 reads TGTGCCAGCAGCTTCTGGGACAGATCTGGAAACACCATATATTTT. Amino acids: CASSFWDRSGNTIYF.

The chain links TRBV4-1 to TRBJ2-4; tentative D call: TRBD2 (6 bases). The CDR3 runs to 18 residues. The V gene lost 0 bases and the J gene lost 0 bases, with 15 bases spanning the gap. In germline, CDR1 is MGHRA, CDR2 YSYEKL. CDR3 sequence: CASSQEGADYLAKNIQYF. In DNA form, the CDR3 reads TGCGCCAGCAGCCAAGAGGGCGCGGACTACTTAGCCAAAAACATTCAGTACTTC.

This clone was recorded once. CDR3 region: CASSDLAADYSNQPQHF. CDR3 coding DNA: TGTGCCAGCAGTGATCTCGCAGCGGACTATAGCAATCAGCCCCAGCATTTT. The chain recombines TRBV6-1 with TRBJ1-5; the D is unclear. Germline loops: CDR1 MNHNS, CDR2 SASEGT. Trimming pared 3 bases from V and 0 bases from J, leaving 15 bases between. There are 17 residues in the CDR3.

The rearrangement links TRBV4-2 to TRBJ2-7, with 10 bases that match TRBD1. The CDR3 is 16 amino acids. The J segment lost 1 base and the V segment lost 3 bases, leaving 6 bases of the junction unmatched. Germline V gene data show CDR1 as LGHNA and CDR2 as YNFKEQ. CDR3 DNA: TGTGCCAGCAGCCAGGAGACAGGGGGCTATTCCTACGAGCAGTACTTC. Translated, it gives CASSQETGGYSYEQYF.

The CDR3 sequence: CASTAREQETQYF. The CDR3, as DNA: TGTGCCAGCACAGCCCGGGAACAAGAGACCCAGTACTTC. The chain recombines TRBV2 with TRBJ2-5; TRBD2 might be the D (5 bases). V lost 7 bases to trimming and J lost 2 bases, with 11 bases between them. The CDR3 sequence is 13 residues long. Germline CDR1 reads SNHLY; CDR2 reads FYNNEI.

The genes are TRBV30 and TRBJ2-6; TRBD1 aligns across 10 bases. V trimming: 1 base; J trimming: 0 bases; junction bases outside the gene matches: 0. The CDR3 has 16 amino acids. Looked up from germline, CDR1 is GTSNPN and CDR2 is SVGIG (reference sequence). CDR3: CAWSGQGASGANVLTF. DNA for the CDR3: TGTGCCTGGAGTGGACAGGGGGCCTCTGGGGCCAACGTCCTGACTTTC.

V is TRBV2 and J is TRBJ2-3; 7 bases are shared with TRBD2. The CDR3 sequence is 14 residues long. Germline trimming cut 7 bases from V and 6 bases from J; bases unmatched to any gene: 10. Germline V gene data show CDR1 as SNHLY and CDR2 as FYNNEI. The CDR3 sequence is CASKSGEGTDTQYF. The DNA for the CDR3 is TGTGCCAGCAAGTCGGGGGAGGGGACGGATACGCAGTATTTT. The full variable domain, its missing parts supplied by reference TRBV2 and TRBJ2-3, is EPEVTQTPSHQVTQMGQEVILRCVPISNHLYFYWYRQILGQKVEFLVSFYNNEISEKSEIFDDQFSVERPDGSNFTLKIRSTKLEDSAMYFCASKSGEGTDTQYFGPGTRLTVL.

The rearrangement joins TRBV2 to TRBJ2-3, with a weak D call TRBD2 (6 bases). There are 15 residues in the CDR3. Trimming left V 3 bases short and J 4 bases short, with 14 bases between. Germline V gene lookup returns CDR1 SNHLY and CDR2 FYNNEI. The CDR3 sequence is CASSDMGLGADTQYF. The DNA of the CDR3 is TGTGCCAGCAGTGATATGGGACTCGGGGCAGATACGCAGTATTTT.